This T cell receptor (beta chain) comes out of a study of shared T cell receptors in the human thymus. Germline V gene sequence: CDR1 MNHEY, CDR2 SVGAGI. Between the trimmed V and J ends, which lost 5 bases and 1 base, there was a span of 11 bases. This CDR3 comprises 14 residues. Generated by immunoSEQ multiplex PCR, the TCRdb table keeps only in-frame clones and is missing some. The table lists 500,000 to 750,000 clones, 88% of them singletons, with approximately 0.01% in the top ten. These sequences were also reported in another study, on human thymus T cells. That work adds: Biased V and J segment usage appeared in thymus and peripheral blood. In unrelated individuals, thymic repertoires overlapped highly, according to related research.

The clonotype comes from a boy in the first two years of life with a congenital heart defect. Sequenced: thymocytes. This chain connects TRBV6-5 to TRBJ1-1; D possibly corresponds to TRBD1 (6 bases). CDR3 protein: CASSRGHQNTEAFF. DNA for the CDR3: TGTGCCAGCAGTAGGGGACACCAGAACACTGAAGCTTTCTTT.